This T cell receptor (beta chain) came from a study of memory CD4+ T cells and cytomegalovirus serostatus. Whole-study findings and limits: Suggested: most of the CMV-linked TCR signature lies in CD4+ memory cells. CD4+ memory repertoires contained about 40% of the roughly 160 reported CMV TCRbeta sequences.

Single viable CD3+CD4+CD8-CD45RO+ cells were sorted as the memory CD4+ T cells. CMV serostatus came from serum IgG against pp150, pp28, p38, p52. Original processing notes: Out-of-frame sequences were removed, leaving around 2.2 million distinct TCRbeta sequences. The assay was immunoSEQ multiplex PCR, and TCRdb's table has in-frame clones only and misses some. From that table come the V and J calls and clone size; the DNA was used to work out D and trimming. The table has 55,000 to 65,000 clones, 82% seen once; the top ten hold approximately 0.43%. The J segment lost 10 bases and the V segment lost 0 bases, leaving 8 bases of the junction unmatched. Germline V gene data show CDR1 as MNHNS and CDR2 as SASEGT. The length of the CDR3 is 16 residues. Concerning this clone: No antigen is known for it.

The clonotype was recovered from an adult in good health and CMV-seronegative. V and J are TRBV6-1 and TRBJ1-6; 8 bases are shared with TRBD1. The sample consisted of memory CD4+ T cells from blood. CDR3 protein: CASSEALQGGGSPLHF. CDR3 nucleotides: TGTGCCAGCAGTGAAGCGCTACAGGGGGGAGGATCACCCCTCCACTTT.